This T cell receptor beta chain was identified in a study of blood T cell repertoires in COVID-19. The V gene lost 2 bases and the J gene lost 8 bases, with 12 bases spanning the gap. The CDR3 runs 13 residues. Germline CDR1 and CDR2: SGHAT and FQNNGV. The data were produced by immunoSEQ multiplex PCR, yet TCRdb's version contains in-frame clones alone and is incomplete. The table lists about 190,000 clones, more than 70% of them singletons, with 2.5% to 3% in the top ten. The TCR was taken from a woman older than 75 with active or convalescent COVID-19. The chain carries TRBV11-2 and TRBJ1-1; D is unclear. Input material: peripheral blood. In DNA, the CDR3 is TGTGCCAGCAGCTTACAATCTATCGGGGAAGCTTTCTTT. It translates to CASSLQSIGEAFF.